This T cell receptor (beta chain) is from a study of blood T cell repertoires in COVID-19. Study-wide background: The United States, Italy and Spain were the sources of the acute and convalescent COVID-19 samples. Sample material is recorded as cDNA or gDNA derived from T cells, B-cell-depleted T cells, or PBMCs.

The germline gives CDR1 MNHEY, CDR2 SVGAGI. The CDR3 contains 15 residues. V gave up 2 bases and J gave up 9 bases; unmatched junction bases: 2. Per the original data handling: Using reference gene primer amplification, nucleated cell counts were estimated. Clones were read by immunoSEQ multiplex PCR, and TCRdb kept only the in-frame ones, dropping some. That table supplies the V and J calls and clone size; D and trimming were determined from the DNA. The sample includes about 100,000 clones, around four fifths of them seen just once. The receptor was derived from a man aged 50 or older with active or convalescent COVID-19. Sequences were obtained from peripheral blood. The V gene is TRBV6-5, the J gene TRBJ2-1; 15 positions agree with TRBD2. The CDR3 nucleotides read TGTGCCAGCAGTTACGGGACTAGCGGGAGGCTTGAGCAGTTCTTC. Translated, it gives CASSYGTSGRLEQFF.